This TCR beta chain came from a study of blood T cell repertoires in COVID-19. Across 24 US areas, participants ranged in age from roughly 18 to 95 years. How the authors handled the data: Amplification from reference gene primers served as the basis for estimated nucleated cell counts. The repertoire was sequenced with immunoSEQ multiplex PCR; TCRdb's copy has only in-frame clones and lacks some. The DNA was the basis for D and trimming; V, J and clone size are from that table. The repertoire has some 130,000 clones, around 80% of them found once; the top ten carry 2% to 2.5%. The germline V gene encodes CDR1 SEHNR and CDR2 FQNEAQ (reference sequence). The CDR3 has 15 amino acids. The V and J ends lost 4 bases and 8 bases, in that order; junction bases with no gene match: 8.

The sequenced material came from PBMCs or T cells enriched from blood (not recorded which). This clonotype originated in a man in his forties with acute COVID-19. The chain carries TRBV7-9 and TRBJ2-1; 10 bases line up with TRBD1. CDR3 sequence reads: CASSSGQGTVDEQFF. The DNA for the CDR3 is TGTGCCAGCAGCTCGGGACAGGGGACAGTCGATGAGCAGTTCTTC.